This TCR beta chain came from a study of T cell responses to AZD1222 COVID-19 vaccine. Assay used: immunoSEQ multiplex PCR; TCRdb lists only in-frame clones, some missing. Here the sample spans under 130,000 clones, 70% to 90% being singletons. Comments on this clone: What it recognizes is unknown.

General study findings and limits: No day 14 peak samples; only post-peak repertoires were characterized. The study identified only five or six AZD1222 recipients as seropositive at baseline. Increased Spike-specific TCR breadth and depth were observed after two AZD1222 doses.

The CDR3 length is 14 residues. The V segment lost 4 bases and the J segment 2 bases; nucleotides outside the gene matches: 3. Germline V gene lookup returns CDR1 LGHDT and CDR2 YNNKEL (reference sequence). The sequence was collected from an adult who received the AZD1222 COVID-19 vaccine. Specimen: peripheral blood, collected 28 days after the second AZD1222 dose. J is TRBJ1-1 and V is TRBV3-1 (or the pseudogene TRBV3-2), with 8 bases that match TRBD1. CDR3 DNA sequence: TGTGCCAGCAGCCTAGGACAGGGTAACACTGAAGCTTTCTTT. The encoded protein is CASSLGQGNTEAFF.